Following are 25 T cell receptor beta chains from one sample sequenced in a study of cytomegalovirus exposure and HLA in healthy donors. The PCR was carried out with 60 Vbeta primers and 13 Jbeta primers. Assay: immunoSEQ multiplex PCR; the TCRdb copy retains only in-frame clones and omits some. The table shows about 140,000 clones, with roughly 8.8% occurring only once. Sequenced material: PBMCs. These receptors came from a woman aged 40 to 49 in good health and CMV-seropositive.

V is TRBV28 and J is TRBJ2-7; 7 nucleotides match TRBD1. Per germline, CDR1 MDHEN and CDR2 SYDVKM. With 7 bases clipped from V and 6 bases from J, the junction kept 6 bases outside the gene matches. The CDR3 runs 12 residues. The CDR3 protein is CASNPGGREQYF. CDR3 sequence (DNA): TGTGCCAGCAACCCAGGGGGACGCGAGCAGTACTTC.

As concerns this clone: Because the CDR3's place on the DNA is in doubt, the DNA is left out and the CDR3 is given as listed by TCRdb. The chain employs TRBV4-1 and TRBJ2-2; whether TRBD2, the table's D call, matches the DNA was not checked. Including both end residues, the CDR3 is 14 amino acids long. Germline CDR1 reads MGHRA; CDR2 reads YSYEKL. This chain's CDR3 is CASSQVPAGGSCFF.

The genes are TRBV2 and TRBJ2-5; the match to TRBD1 covers 10 bases. CDR1 SNHLY and CDR2 FYNNEI come from the germline V gene. The CDR3 is 14 amino acids. V was clipped by 7 bases and J by 2 bases; unmatched bases: 4. CDR3 region: CASTGTGVQETQYF. The CDR3 DNA sequence: TGTGCCAGCACTGGGACAGGGGTTCAAGAGACCCAGTACTTC.

The gene calls are TRBV5-6 and TRBJ2-2, with TRBD1 matching over 7 bases. The V and J ends lost 0 bases and 1 base, in that order; junction bases with no gene match: 9. The length of the CDR3 is 18 residues. Germline values: CDR1 SGHDT, CDR2 YYEEEE. CDR3 DNA: TGTGCCAGCAGCTTGGGGGACAGAAGATTGATGAACACCGGGGAGCTGTTTTTT. Amino acids: CASSLGDRRLMNTGELFF.

This clone was seen a few times. The rearrangement uses TRBV27 and TRBJ2-3; D remains ambiguous. The CDR3 totals 16 residues. The germline V and J ends were trimmed by 6 bases and 0 bases, with 16 bases remaining between them. Germline CDR1 reads MNHEY; CDR2 reads SMNVEV (reference sequence). CDR3 nucleotide sequence: TGTGCCAGCAGACCCCTCTGGGCAACCAGCACAGATACGCAGTATTTT. Its translation is CASRPLWATSTDTQYF.

In this sample, this clone turned up a few times. The chain's CDR3 is CASSSDRVTETQYF. The CDR3 DNA sequence: TGTGCCAGCAGCTCCGACAGGGTGACGGAGACCCAGTACTTC. V is TRBV6-1 and J is TRBJ2-5, with TRBD1 identical over 7 bases. The germline V gene has CDR1 MNHNS and CDR2 SASEGT. This CDR3 comprises 14 residues. V lost 6 bases, J lost 5 bases, and 9 bases stayed unmatched.

This clone appeared a few times. The gene calls are TRBV10-3 and TRBJ2-1, with 13 bases aligning to TRBD2. The germline V gene has CDR1 ENHRY and CDR2 SYGVKD. Unmatched junction bases numbered 7, after V lost 1 base and J lost 10 bases. The CDR3 length is 16 residues. Here the CDR3 reads CAISEFSGLAGEEQFF. CDR3 bases: TGTGCCATCAGTGAGTTTTCCGGACTAGCGGGGGAGGAGCAGTTCTTC.

This clone was observed a handful of times. V usage is TRBV5-1 and J usage is TRBJ1-4, with TRBD1 matching over 10 bases. This CDR3 comprises 16 residues. Trimming removed 0 bases from V and 8 bases from J; junction bases left unmatched: 7. The V gene's germline CDR1 is SGHRS and CDR2 YFSETQ. The CDR3 sequence: CASSLGQGAIGEKLFF. The CDR3 DNA reads TGCGCCAGCAGCTTGGGACAGGGGGCAATAGGAGAAAAACTGTTTTTT. The full variable domain, completed using reference TRBV5-1 and TRBJ1-4, is KAGVTQTPRYLIKTRGQQVTLSCSPISGHRSVSWYQQTPGQGLQFLFEYFSETQRNKGNFPGRFSGRQFSNSRSEMNVSTLELGDSALYLCASSLGQGAIGEKLFFGSGTQLSVL.

This clone has just a few counts. The chain combines TRBV19 with TRBJ1-5, with a weak D call TRBD1 (5 bases). Germline V lookup: CDR1 LNHDA, CDR2 SQIVND (reference sequence). Trimming took off 5 bases at V and 5 bases at J, with 16 bases between the two ends. The CDR3 spans 15 residues. The CDR3 DNA sequence: TGTGCCAGTAGTCTAAATGCAGGGTTCGATCAGCCCCAGCATTTT. It is translated as CASSLNAGFDQPQHF.

V gene TRBV6-1 combines with J gene TRBJ2-3; 10 nucleotides match TRBD1. Germline CDR1 is MNHNS and CDR2 is SASEGT. The length of the CDR3 is 18 residues. After removal of 2 bases from V and 0 bases from J, the junction contained 8 bases not matched to a gene. The CDR3 DNA follows: TGTGCCAGCAGTGAACGTGGACAGGGGGTTCTTAGCACAGATACGCAGTATTTT. The encoded protein is CASSERGQGVLSTDTQYF.

This clone appeared a few times. The rearrangement links TRBV30 to TRBJ1-3, with D possibly TRBD1 on 5 matching bases. Germline V lookup: CDR1 GTSNPN, CDR2 SVGIG (reference sequence). V shed 0 bases and J shed 0 bases, with 12 bases lying between them. The CDR3 is 16 amino acids. The CDR3 region has the DNA TGTGCCTGGAGTGTACGGGACTTTAGCTCTGGAAACACCATATATTTT. It translates to CAWSVRDFSSGNTIYF.

This chain connects TRBV7-3 to TRBJ2-1; 7 bases line up with TRBD1. CDR1 and CDR2 (germline): SGHTA, FQGTGA. The CDR3 consists of 15 residues. J lost 0 bases, V lost 5 bases, and 4 bases had no gene match. The CDR3 here is CASSLGQVSYNEQFF. The CDR3, as DNA: TGTGCCAGCAGCCTAGGACAGGTCTCCTACAATGAGCAGTTCTTC.

The chain recombines TRBV12-2 with TRBJ2-7; the table's D call, TRBD2, has no DNA check behind it. TRBV12-2 has pseudogene status. The CDR3 sequence is 12 residues long. The DNA of the CDR3 is TGTGCCAAAAGTGAGGGCTCCTACGAGCAGTACTTC. Protein sequence: CAKSEGSYEQYF.

This clone was detected a few times. V and J are TRBV29-1 and TRBJ2-2; TRBD1 might be the D (6 bases). Germline-derived CDR1 and CDR2 are SQVTM and ANQGSEA. Trimming stripped 6 bases from V and 0 bases from J, with 11 bases between. This CDR3 is 14 amino acids long. The CDR3 protein is CSVGTLSNTGELFF. The CDR3 DNA is TGCAGCGTGGGGACACTCTCGAACACCGGGGAGCTGTTTTTT.

In its sample, this clone was seen a few times. The chain links TRBV6-1 to TRBJ1-6, with D tentatively TRBD1 (6 bases). The CDR3 contains 15 residues. The V gene lost 2 bases and the J gene lost 9 bases, with 14 bases spanning the gap. From germline, CDR1 is MNHNS and CDR2 SASEGT. The CDR3 sequence: CASSEKQGMRSPLHF. Here the CDR3 DNA reads TGTGCCAGCAGTGAAAAACAGGGAATGCGTTCACCCCTCCACTTT.

This clone turned up a few times. The V call is TRBV7-7, the J call TRBJ2-3, with 12 bases identical to TRBD2. This CDR3 is built from 16 residues. Germline CDR1 SSHAT, CDR2 FNYEAQ (reference sequence). V shed 5 bases, J shed 5 bases, and the junction held 8 bases outside the gene matches. This CDR3 reads CASSPSSGGAEDTQYF. CDR3 nucleotides: TGTGCCAGCAGCCCCTCTAGCGGGGGGGCAGAAGATACGCAGTATTTT.

J is TRBJ1-1 and V is TRBV7-2, with D possibly being TRBD1 (5 bases). V dropped 5 bases and J dropped 4 bases, with 11 bases sitting between them. The CDR3 loop spans 13 amino acids. The germline V gene has CDR1 SGHTA and CDR2 FQGNSA. CDR3 coding DNA: TGTGCCAGCAGCCCCCCAGGGATCACTGAAGCTTTCTTT. Its protein is CASSPPGITEAFF.

The table lists this clone with a few counts. The chain is built from TRBV5-6 and TRBJ2-3; 9 positions agree with TRBD1. This CDR3 spans 16 amino acids. V trimming: 0 bases; J trimming: 2 bases; junction bases outside the gene matches: 4. From germline, CDR1 is SGHDT and CDR2 YYEEEE. The CDR3 is CASSLAGDRATDTQYF. CDR3 coding DNA: TGTGCCAGCAGCTTGGCCGGGGACAGGGCCACAGATACGCAGTATTTT.

This clone is a singleton in its sample. The V and J genes are TRBV6-5 and TRBJ2-1, with 8 bases that match TRBD2. With 0 bases clipped from V and 8 bases from J, the junction kept 9 bases outside the gene matches. The CDR3 is made up of 16 amino acids. CDR1 MNHEY and CDR2 SVGAGI come from the germline V gene. CDR3 DNA sequence: TGTGCCAGCAGTTACTCGATGATCCGGGGGGGCCATGAGCAGTTCTTC. This sequence encodes CASSYSMIRGGHEQFF.

The chain employs TRBV7-9 and TRBJ1-3, with a weak D call TRBD1 (5 bases). Trimming removed 10 bases from V and 0 bases from J, with 13 bases in between. This CDR3 is 14 amino acids long. Germline values: CDR1 SEHNR, CDR2 FQNEAQ (reference sequence). CDR3 nucleotides: TGTGCCACCTCCCCAGGGCTCTCTGGAAACACCATATATTTT. Translated: CATSPGLSGNTIYF.

This clone was observed a handful of times. The chain has TRBV16 and TRBJ1-4; D unresolved. V was trimmed by 3 bases and J by 5 bases, leaving 10 bases between them. The CDR3 sequence is 14 residues long. CDR1 and CDR2 (germline): KGHSY, FQNENV. The CDR3 sequence is CASSQEGGNEKLFF. CDR3 nucleotides: TGTGCCAGCAGCCAGGAAGGAGGAAATGAAAAACTGTTTTTT.

This clone was observed a handful of times. V and J are TRBV27 and TRBJ2-2; D not certain. V dropped 0 bases and J dropped 4 bases, with 9 bases sitting between them. CDR3 length: 15 residues. Germline values: CDR1 MNHEY, CDR2 SMNVEV (reference sequence). This CDR3 reads CASSLSWAGTGELFF. CDR3 bases: TGTGCCAGCAGTTTATCCTGGGCCGGCACCGGGGAGCTGTTTTTT.

V gene TRBV5-1 combines with J gene TRBJ2-1; D is unresolved. The V end lost 4 bases, the J end lost 7 bases, and 15 bases lay between the germline ends. Per germline, CDR1 SGHRS and CDR2 YFSETQ. This CDR3 has 14 amino acids. CDR3 loop: CASSEESFGNEQFF. The CDR3 DNA follows: TGCGCCAGCAGCGAGGAAAGTTTTGGGAATGAGCAGTTCTTC. Looking up the rest from reference TRBV5-1 and TRBJ2-1 gives the full variable domain: KAGVTQTPRYLIKTRGQQVTLSCSPISGHRSVSWYQQTPGQGLQFLFEYFSETQRNKGNFPGRFSGRQFSNSRSEMNVSTLELGDSALYLCASSEESFGNEQFFGPGTRLTVL.

This clone was detected only a few times. The chain couples TRBV5-4 to TRBJ2-3; TRBD2 is a possible D gene (6 bases). Trimming stripped 5 bases from V and 1 base from J, with 8 bases between. The CDR3 has 13 amino acids. Germline V gene data show CDR1 as SGHNT and CDR2 as YYREEE (reference sequence). CDR3 loop: CASRRDRTDTQYF. The CDR3 nucleotides read TGTGCCAGCAGGCGGGACCGCACAGATACGCAGTATTTT.

There are a few counts of this clone. This chain connects TRBV5-5 to TRBJ1-5; no clear D. Germline assignment: CDR1 SGHKS and CDR2 YYEKEE (reference sequence). This CDR3 comprises 12 residues. Deletions cut 3 bases from V and 8 bases from J, with 9 bases between. This CDR3 is CASSSPGEPQHF. The CDR3 DNA reads as TGTGCCAGCAGCTCCCCGGGAGAGCCCCAGCATTTT.